The 26 T cell receptor beta chains reported below all come from one sample, sequenced in a study of T cell changes during pregnancy in multiple sclerosis. Measured with immunoSEQ multiplex PCR; TCRdb has only the in-frame clones, and not every one. The sample has 50,000 or so clones; approximately 94% are singletons. This specimen consisted of CD4+ T cells from peripheral blood mononuclear cells, obtained before pregnancy. These receptors all stem from a female donor with multiple sclerosis, enrolled in a pregnancy study.

This sequence joins TRBV5-8 and TRBJ2-3; no clear D gene. CDR1 and CDR2 (germline): SGHTS, YDEGEE. This CDR3 contains 16 residues. Trimming shortened V by 2 bases and J by 4 bases, and 17 bases separated the two germline ends. As DNA, the CDR3 is TGTGCCAGCAGCTTACCCTACAGAAGGAAACCAGATACGCAGTATTTT. It is translated as CASSLPYRRKPDTQYF.

The chain is built from TRBV19 and TRBJ2-7; TRBD1 matches at 8 bases. Per germline, CDR1 LNHDA and CDR2 SQIVND (reference sequence). V shed 5 bases and J 5 bases; nucleotides not matched to a gene: 23. This CDR3 comprises 19 residues. CDR3 sequence (DNA): TGTGCCAGTAGTTTCGGGGCCTTTCCATCCCGACAGGGGCTTGACGAGCAGTACTTC. Amino acids: CASSFGAFPSRQGLDEQYF. The full variable domain, its missing parts supplied by reference TRBV19 and TRBJ2-7, is DGGITQSPKYLFRKEGQNVTLSCEQNLNHDAMYWYRQDPGQGLRLIYYSQIVNDFQKGDIAEGYSVSREKKESFPLTVTSAQKNPTAFYLCASSFGAFPSRQGLDEQYFGPGTRLTVT.

This chain uses TRBV9 with TRBJ2-6; D remains unclear. The CDR3 extends over 15 amino acids. Trimming left V 1 base short and J 0 bases short, with 5 bases between. The germline V gene encodes CDR1 SGDLS and CDR2 YYNGEE. For the CDR3, the DNA is TGTGCCAGCAGCGTATACGGCTCTGGGGCCAACGTCCTGACTTTC. Encoded protein: CASSVYGSGANVLTF. Full variable domain (missing parts from reference TRBV9 and TRBJ2-6): DSGVTQTPKHLITATGQRVTLRCSPRSGDLSVYWYQQSLDQGLQFLIQYYNGEERAKGNILERFSAQQFPDLHSELNLSSLELGDSALYFCASSVYGSGANVLTFGAGSRLTVL.

This clone was observed a single time. The chain's CDR3 is CAISRTGTNTDTQYF. CDR3 coding DNA: TGTGCCATCAGTCGGACAGGGACGAACACAGATACGCAGTATTTT. This chain links TRBV10-3 with TRBJ2-3; 8 nucleotides match TRBD1. Per germline, CDR1 ENHRY and CDR2 SYGVKD. This CDR3 has 15 residues. V trimming: 5 bases; J trimming: 2 bases; junction bases outside the gene matches: 6.

V and J are TRBV14 and TRBJ2-1; a possible D gene is TRBD2 (6 bases). The CDR3 contains 16 residues. Trimming stripped 1 base from V and 1 base from J, with 11 bases between. Germline CDR1 reads SGHDN; CDR2 reads FVKESK. The DNA of the CDR3 is TGTGCCAGCAGCCAAGGGTCGGGAGCATCCTACAATGAGCAGTTCTTC. It yields the protein CASSQGSGASYNEQFF.

The chain has TRBV28 and TRBJ2-5; D not certain. Germline CDR1 and CDR2: MDHEN and SYDVKM. The CDR3 totals 16 residues. V lost 2 bases to trimming and J lost 0 bases, with 13 bases between them. Here the CDR3 DNA reads TGTGCCAGCAGTTTAAATTCTTGGGCCTACCAAGAGACCCAGTACTTC. Its protein product is CASSLNSWAYQETQYF.

In its sample, this clone was seen once. The chain recombines TRBV27 with TRBJ2-3, with a weak D call TRBD2 (5 bases). The CDR3 runs 14 residues. Trimming cost V 5 bases and J 3 bases, with 12 bases left between them. Germline-derived CDR1 and CDR2 are MNHEY and SMNVEV (reference sequence). The CDR3 coding sequence is TGTGCCAGCAGTCTGACTCGACTAACAGATACGCAGTATTTT. It encodes CASSLTRLTDTQYF.

The chain employs TRBV6-1 and TRBJ2-1, with 8 bases matching TRBD1. Germline V gives CDR1 MNHNS, CDR2 SASEGT. The CDR3 has 15 amino acids. V lost 6 bases to trimming and J lost 4 bases; unmatched junction nucleotides: 8. This CDR3 reads CASRAGGAGYNEQFF. CDR3 nucleotide sequence: TGTGCCAGCAGGGCAGGGGGCGCTGGTTACAATGAGCAGTTCTTC.

The chain recombines TRBV4-2 with TRBJ2-7, with a possible D match to TRBD2 (5 bases). CDR1 is LGHNA and CDR2 is YNFKEQ in the germline V gene. V dropped 2 bases and J dropped 0 bases, with 8 bases sitting between them. The CDR3 spans 14 residues. CDR3 sequence: CASSQRTGSYEQYF. CDR3 bases: TGTGCCAGCAGCCAACGGACTGGCTCCTACGAGCAGTACTTC.

The chain couples TRBV29-1 to TRBJ1-1; 7 bases align to TRBD1. The J segment lost 0 bases and the V segment lost 7 bases, leaving 5 bases of the junction unmatched. The CDR3 loop spans 13 amino acids. The germline V gene has CDR1 SQVTM and CDR2 ANQGSEA. In nucleotides, the CDR3 is TGCAGCGCGACAGGGACCCTGAACACTGAAGCTTTCTTT. Its protein product is CSATGTLNTEAFF.

The chain links TRBV28 to TRBJ1-2; a possible D gene is TRBD1 (6 bases). There are 16 residues in the CDR3. Germline CDR1 is MDHEN and CDR2 is SYDVKM. The V end lost 4 bases, the J end lost 4 bases, and 19 bases lay between the germline ends. The CDR3 loop is CASSSHTRGLSYGYTF. CDR3 bases: TGTGCCAGCAGTTCGCATACCAGGGGCTTGAGCTATGGCTACACCTTC.

The gene calls are TRBV28 and TRBJ1-3; D uncertain. This CDR3 comprises 13 residues. Germline V gene sequence: CDR1 MDHEN, CDR2 SYDVKM. Trimming took off 3 bases at V and 2 bases at J, with 5 bases between the two ends. CDR3 in DNA: TGTGCCAGCAGTTTGGCAGCTGGAAACACCATATATTTT. Protein: CASSLAAGNTIYF.

The chain links TRBV9 to TRBJ2-5; 7 positions match TRBD1. V lost 1 base to trimming and J lost 7 bases; unmatched junction nucleotides: 4. The CDR3 contains 13 residues. CDR1 SGDLS and CDR2 YYNGEE come from the germline V gene. In DNA, the CDR3 is TGTGCCAGCAGCGTACAGGGGGTAGGGACCCAGTACTTC. Its protein is CASSVQGVGTQYF.

CDR3 DNA sequence: TGCACCAGCAGCCAAACCGGGACTAGCATGGGATCCCTACACACAGATACGCAGTATTTT. Translated: CTSSQTGTSMGSLHTDTQYF. J is TRBJ2-3 and V is TRBV1; TRBD2 is the table's D call and was not checked against the DNA. TRBV1 counts as a pseudogene. CDR3 length equals 20 residues.

The chain couples TRBV7-6 to TRBJ1-3; D not resolved. The CDR3 consists of 14 residues. The germline V and J ends were trimmed by 5 bases and 3 bases, with 11 bases remaining between them. The germline gives CDR1 SGHVS, CDR2 FNYEAQ. For the CDR3, the DNA is TGTGCCAGCAGCGCGCGGGCGGATGGAAACACCATATATTTT. Translation gives CASSARADGNTIYF.

This chain connects TRBV19 to TRBJ1-2, with 9 bases that match TRBD1. The CDR3 spans 20 residues. The junction had 19 bases not matched to a gene; V was cut back by 4 bases and J by 1 base. Germline loops: CDR1 LNHDA, CDR2 SQIVND (reference sequence). The CDR3: CASSTGPGQGQARYNYGYTF. The CDR3 bases are TGTGCCAGTAGTACCGGGCCGGGACAGGGACAGGCACGGTATAACTATGGCTACACCTTC.

The genes are TRBV10-1 and TRBJ1-1; no clear D. V was cut by 7 bases and J by 0 bases, with 18 bases left in between. Germline V gives CDR1 WNHNN, CDR2 SYGVQD (reference sequence). CDR3 length: 16 residues. The chain's CDR3 is CASIVFFPELNTEAFF. DNA of the CDR3: TGCGCCAGCATCGTCTTTTTTCCGGAGTTGAACACTGAAGCTTTCTTT.

The chain joins TRBV2 to TRBJ1-2; weak D call: TRBD1 (5 bases). V lost 9 bases to trimming and J lost 4 bases, with 12 bases between them. CDR1 is SNHLY, CDR2 FYNNEI, per germline. The CDR3 loop spans 12 amino acids. CDR3: CARGRQIYGYTF. The CDR3 DNA reads TGTGCCAGGGGGCGACAGATCTATGGCTACACCTTC.

V is TRBV7-2 and J is TRBJ2-3; possible D gene TRBD1, 6 bases. Looked up from germline, CDR1 is SGHTA and CDR2 is FQGNSA. The CDR3 extends over 14 amino acids. The V gene lost 2 bases and the J gene lost 2 bases, with 8 bases spanning the gap. The CDR3 protein is CASSLQGFTDTQYF. The CDR3 bases are TGTGCCAGCAGCTTACAGGGGTTCACAGATACGCAGTATTTT. The full variable domain, with the rest looked up from reference TRBV7-2 and TRBJ2-3, is GAGVSQSPSNKVTEKGKDVELRCDPISGHTALYWYRQSLGQGLEFLIYFQGNSAPDKSGLPSDRFSAERTGGSVSTLTIQRTQQEDSAVYLCASSLQGFTDTQYFGPGTRLTVL.

The chain is built from TRBV9 and TRBJ2-7, with 8 bases that match TRBD1. J was trimmed by 4 bases and V by 4 bases; bases with no gene match: 10. CDR1 and CDR2 from the germline V gene are SGDLS and YYNGEE. The CDR3 has 15 residues. The CDR3 loop reads CASSYGTGSRYEQYF. The CDR3 DNA is TGTGCCAGCAGCTACGGGACAGGTTCTCGGTACGAGCAGTACTTC.

The CDR3 DNA reads TGCAGCGTTGAAGTGGAGGGGTATTCCGGGACAGGGGGCGATGGCTACACCTTC. It is translated as CSVEVEGYSGTGGDGYTF. The rearrangement joins TRBV29-1 to TRBJ1-2, with TRBD1 matching 12 bases. The CDR3 spans 18 residues. The V segment lost 1 base and the J segment 6 bases; nucleotides outside the gene matches: 15. Per the germline V gene, CDR1 is SQVTM and CDR2 is ANQGSEA.

This chain joins TRBV9 and TRBJ2-2; weak D call: TRBD1 (5 bases). CDR1 and CDR2 from the germline V gene are SGDLS and YYNGEE. Trimming removed 0 bases from V and 6 bases from J, with 12 bases in between. The CDR3 totals 15 residues. Written as DNA, the CDR3 is TGTGCCAGCAGCGTAGGCAGGGCTAAAGCCGGGGAGCTGTTTTTT. Translating gives CASSVGRAKAGELFF. Based on the CDR3 plus reference TRBV9 and TRBJ2-2, the full variable domain is DSGVTQTPKHLITATGQRVTLRCSPRSGDLSVYWYQQSLDQGLQFLIQYYNGEERAKGNILERFSAQQFPDLHSELNLSSLELGDSALYFCASSVGRAKAGELFFGEGSRLTVL.

In regard to this clone: One junction end disagrees with the germline gene, perhaps due to a read error. V and J are TRBV30 and TRBJ2-7, with 9 bases matching TRBD1. In germline, CDR1 is GTSNPN, CDR2 SVGIG (reference sequence). The CDR3 covers 15 residues. CDR3 in amino acids: CAWTRSGTGSSLEHF. The CDR3 DNA sequence: TGTGCCTGGACCCGCTCCGGGACAGGGTCTTCACTGGAGCACTTC.

V and J are TRBV5-1 and TRBJ2-7; 10 positions match TRBD1. CDR1 and CDR2 (germline): SGHRS, YFSETQ. Trimming took 1 base from V and 2 from J; bases not matched to a gene: 3. The CDR3 spans 15 residues. DNA of the CDR3: TGCGCCAGCAGCTTGTTGGGACAGGGGACCTACGAGCAGTACTTC. It specifies CASSLLGQGTYEQYF.

The chain carries TRBV7-9 and TRBJ1-1; 9 nucleotides match TRBD1. V was pared by 5 bases and J by 1 base, with 11 bases of the junction left unmatched. The CDR3 sequence is 17 residues long. Germline V lookup: CDR1 SEHNR, CDR2 FQNEAQ (reference sequence). The CDR3 spells CASSQPPTGGRNTEAFF. CDR3 DNA sequence: TGTGCCAGCAGCCAACCCCCGACAGGGGGGCGGAACACTGAAGCTTTCTTT.

This sequence joins TRBV28 and TRBJ2-1, with a weak D call TRBD1 (6 bases). The CDR3 has 13 amino acids. Germline loops: CDR1 MDHEN, CDR2 SYDVKM. The V gene lost 5 bases and the J gene lost 4 bases, with 9 bases spanning the gap. The CDR3 nucleotides are TGTGCCAGCAGTCGTGGACAGTACAATGAGCAGTTCTTC. This translates into CASSRGQYNEQFF.